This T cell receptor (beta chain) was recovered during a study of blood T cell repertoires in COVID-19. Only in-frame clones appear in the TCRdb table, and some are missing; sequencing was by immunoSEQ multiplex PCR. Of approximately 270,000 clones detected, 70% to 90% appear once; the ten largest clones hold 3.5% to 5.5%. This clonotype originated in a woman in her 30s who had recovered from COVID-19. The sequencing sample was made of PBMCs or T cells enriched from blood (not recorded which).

CDR3 DNA sequence: TGTGCCAGCTCACGTTCGGGAGGGGGCCTCAGCACTGAAGCTTTCTTT. This translates into CASSRSGGGLSTEAFF. The chain uses TRBV18 and TRBJ1-1; 7 bases are a match to TRBD1. The CDR3 is 16 amino acids. V shed 4 bases, J shed 4 bases, and the junction held 12 bases outside the gene matches. Germline V gene lookup returns CDR1 KGHSH and CDR2 LQKENI.